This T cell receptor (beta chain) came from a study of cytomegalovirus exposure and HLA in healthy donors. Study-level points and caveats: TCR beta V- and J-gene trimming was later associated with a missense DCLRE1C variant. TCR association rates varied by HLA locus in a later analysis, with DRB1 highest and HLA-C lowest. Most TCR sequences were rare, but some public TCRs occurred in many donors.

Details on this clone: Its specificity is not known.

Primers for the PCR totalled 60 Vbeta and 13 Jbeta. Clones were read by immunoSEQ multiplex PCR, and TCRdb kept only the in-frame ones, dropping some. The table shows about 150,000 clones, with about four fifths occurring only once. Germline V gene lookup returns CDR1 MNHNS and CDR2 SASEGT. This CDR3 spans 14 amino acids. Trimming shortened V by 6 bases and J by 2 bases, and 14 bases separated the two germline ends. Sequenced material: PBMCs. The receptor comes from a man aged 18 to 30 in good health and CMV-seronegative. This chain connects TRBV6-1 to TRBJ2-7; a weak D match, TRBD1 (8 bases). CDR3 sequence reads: CASSLTGGAYEQYF. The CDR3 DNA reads TGTGCCAGCAGCCTCACAGGGGGGGCCTACGAGCAGTACTTC.